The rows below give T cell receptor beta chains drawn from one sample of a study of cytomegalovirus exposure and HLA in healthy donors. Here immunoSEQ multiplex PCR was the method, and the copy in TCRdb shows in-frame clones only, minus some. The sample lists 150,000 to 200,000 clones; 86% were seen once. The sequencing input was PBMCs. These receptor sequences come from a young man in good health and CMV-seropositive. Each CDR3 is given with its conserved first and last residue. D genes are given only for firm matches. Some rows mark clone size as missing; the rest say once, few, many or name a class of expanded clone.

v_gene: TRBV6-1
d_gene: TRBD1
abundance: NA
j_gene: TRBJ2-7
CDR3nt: TGTGCCAGCAGTGAAAAGAGCCAGGGGGACGAGCAGTACTTC
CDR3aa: CASSEKSQGDEQYF

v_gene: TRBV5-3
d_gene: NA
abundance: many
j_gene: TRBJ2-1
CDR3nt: TGTGCCAGAAGCTATCCGAATGAGCAGTTCTTC
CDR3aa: CARSYPNEQFF

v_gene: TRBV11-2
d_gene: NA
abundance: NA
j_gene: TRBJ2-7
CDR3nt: TGTGCCAGCAGCTTATCGTACAGGAGCTCCTACGAGCAGTACTTC
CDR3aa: CASSLSYRSSYEQYF

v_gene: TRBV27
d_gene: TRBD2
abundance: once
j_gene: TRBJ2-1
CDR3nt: TGTGCCAGCAGATCAGCGGGAGGGATCGGTGAGCAGTTCTTC
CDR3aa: CASRSAGGIGEQFF

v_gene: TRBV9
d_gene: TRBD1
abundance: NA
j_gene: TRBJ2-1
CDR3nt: TGTGCCAGCAGCTCCGGGACAGGGATCGGCTCCTACAATGAGCAGTTCTTC
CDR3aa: CASSSGTGIGSYNEQFF

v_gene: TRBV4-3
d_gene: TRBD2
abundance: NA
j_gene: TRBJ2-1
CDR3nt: TGCGCCAGCAGCCAAGGGACCGATACTAGCGGGAGGGGAGCTGAGCAGTTCTTC
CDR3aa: CASSQGTDTSGRGAEQFF

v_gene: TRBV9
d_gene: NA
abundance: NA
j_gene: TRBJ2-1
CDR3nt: TGTGCCAGCAGCGTAGCGGTTAGTGAGCAGTTCTTC
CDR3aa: CASSVAVSEQFF

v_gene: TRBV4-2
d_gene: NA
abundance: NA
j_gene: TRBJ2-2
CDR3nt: TGTGCCAGCAGCCGACGCAGGGGTTTCGAAGCTTCCACCGGGGAGCTGTTTTTT
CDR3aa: CASSRRRGFEASTGELFF

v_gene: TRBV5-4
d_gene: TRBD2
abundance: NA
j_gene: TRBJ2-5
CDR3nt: TGTGCCAGCAGCCCGGGACTAGGCCAAGAGACCCAGTACTTC
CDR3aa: CASSPGLGQETQYF

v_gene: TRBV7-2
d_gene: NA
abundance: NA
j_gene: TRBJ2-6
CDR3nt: TGCGCCAGCAGCCAAGCTCAGGGCTCTGGGGCCAACGTCCTGACTTTC
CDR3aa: CASSQAQGSGANVLTF

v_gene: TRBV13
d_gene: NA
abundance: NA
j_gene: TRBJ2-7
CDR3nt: TGTGCCAGCAGCTCCGGGCGGGGCTACGAGCAGTACTTC
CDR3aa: CASSSGRGYEQYF

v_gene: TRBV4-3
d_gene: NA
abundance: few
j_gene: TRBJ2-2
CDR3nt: TGCGCCAGCAGCCAAGATCAGGGTTCGACCGGGGAGCTGTTTTTT
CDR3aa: CASSQDQGSTGELFF

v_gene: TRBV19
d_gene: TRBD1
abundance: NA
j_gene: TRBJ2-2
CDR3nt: TGTGCCAGTAGCCCCGGGACAGGGGGCCTAGCCGGGGAGCTGTTTTTT
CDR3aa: CASSPGTGGLAGELFF

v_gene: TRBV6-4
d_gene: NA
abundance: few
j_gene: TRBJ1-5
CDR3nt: TGTGCCAGCAGAGGATATCGGGGAGGTCAGCCCCAGCATTTT
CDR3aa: CASRGYRGGQPQHF

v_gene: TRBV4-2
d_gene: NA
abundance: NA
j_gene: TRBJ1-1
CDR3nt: TGTGCCAGCAGCCAACGGGGGAACACTGAAGCTTTCTTT
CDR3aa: CASSQRGNTEAFF

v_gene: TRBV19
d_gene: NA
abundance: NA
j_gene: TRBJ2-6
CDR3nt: TGTGCCAGTAGTATACGGGATGGGCACTCTGGGGCCAACGTCCTGACTTTC
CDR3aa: CASSIRDGHSGANVLTF

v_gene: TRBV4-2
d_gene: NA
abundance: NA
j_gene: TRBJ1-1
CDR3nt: TGTGCCAGCAGCGAGCCGGGAGTTCACGTTTACACTGAAGCTTTCTTT
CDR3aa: CASSEPGVHVYTEAFF